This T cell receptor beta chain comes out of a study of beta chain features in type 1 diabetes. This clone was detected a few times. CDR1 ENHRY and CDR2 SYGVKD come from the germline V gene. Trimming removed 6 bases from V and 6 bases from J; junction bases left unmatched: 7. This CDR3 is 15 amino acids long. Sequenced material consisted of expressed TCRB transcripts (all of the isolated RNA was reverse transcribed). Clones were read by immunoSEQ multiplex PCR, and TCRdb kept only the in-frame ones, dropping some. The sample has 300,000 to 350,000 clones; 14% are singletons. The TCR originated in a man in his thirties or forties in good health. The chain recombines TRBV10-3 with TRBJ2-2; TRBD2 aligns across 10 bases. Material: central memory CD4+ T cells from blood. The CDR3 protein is CAIRFSGRMSGELFF. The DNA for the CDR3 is TGTGCCATCAGGTTTAGCGGGAGGATGTCCGGGGAGCTGTTTTTT.